The 21 T cell receptor beta chains below were found in one sample sequenced in a study of cytomegalovirus exposure and HLA in healthy donors. 13 Jbeta primers and 60 Vbeta primers were used for the PCR. The data were produced by immunoSEQ multiplex PCR, yet TCRdb's version contains in-frame clones alone and is incomplete. The sample holds some 120,000 clones; about 80% are singletons and the top ten take about 2.6%. Sequencing was carried out using PBMCs. The origin of the receptors is a man aged 30 to 45 in good health and CMV-seronegative.

The chain is built from TRBV11-2 and TRBJ2-1; the D gene is possibly TRBD2 (5 bases). Trimming left V 0 bases short and J 3 bases short, with 6 bases between. The CDR3 runs to 14 residues. Germline V CDR1 and CDR2: SGHAT, FQNNGV. DNA of the CDR3: TGTGCCAGCAGCTTAGAAGGACTCTACAATGAGCAGTTCTTC. Its translation: CASSLEGLYNEQFF. Variable domain in full (rest from reference TRBV11-2 and TRBJ2-1): EAGVAQSPRYKIIEKRQSVAFWCNPISGHATLYWYQQILGQGPKLLIQFQNNGVVDDSQLPKDRFSAERLKGVDSTLKIQPAKLEDSAVYLCASSLEGLYNEQFFGPGTRLTVL.

This clone came up once. CDR3 in amino acids: CASSESPGQDQPQHF. CDR3 DNA sequence: TGTGCCAGCAGCGAAAGCCCAGGGCAGGATCAGCCCCAGCATTTT. The chain joins TRBV9 to TRBJ1-5; tentatively, D is TRBD1 (5 bases). The CDR3 sequence is 15 residues long. With 3 bases removed from V and 5 bases from J, the gap between germline ends came to 15 bases. CDR1 SGDLS and CDR2 YYNGEE come from the germline V gene.

The rearrangement uses TRBV15 and TRBJ1-5; TRBD1 agrees at 8 bases. Trimming cost V 1 base and J 2 bases; bases outside gene matches: 1. The CDR3 covers 15 residues. CDR1 is LNHNV, CDR2 YYDKDF, per germline (reference sequence). The CDR3 nucleotides are TGTGCCACCAGCAGAGCGGGACAGGGCAATCAGCCCCAGCATTTT. This codes for CATSRAGQGNQPQHF.

This clone was counted a single time. This chain uses TRBV7-6 with TRBJ2-7, with no clear D. The CDR3 loop spans 18 amino acids. Germline V gene sequence: CDR1 SGHVS, CDR2 FNYEAQ. V was clipped by 0 bases and J by 0 bases, with 18 bases between them. CDR3 in DNA: TGTGCCAGCAGCTTAGCGTGGTCGAGGTCACCTAGCTCCTACGAGCAGTACTTC. As protein: CASSLAWSRSPSSYEQYF.

The chain is built from TRBV5-4 and TRBJ1-5; no clear D gene. This CDR3 region has 13 residues. Deletions cut 0 bases from V and 5 bases from J, with 6 bases between. Germline loops: CDR1 SGHNT, CDR2 YYREEE (reference sequence). CDR3 DNA: TGTGCCAGCAGCTTGGGCGGGGATCAGCCCCAGCATTTT. Translation: CASSLGGDQPQHF.

The chain carries TRBV10-3 and TRBJ2-3; D perhaps matches TRBD1 (6 bases). Trimming stripped 8 bases from V and 2 bases from J, with 11 bases between. The CDR3 extends over 13 amino acids. Germline V gene sequence: CDR1 ENHRY, CDR2 SYGVKD. The CDR3 sequence is CAIGQFATDTQYF. The CDR3 DNA sequence: TGTGCCATCGGACAGTTCGCCACAGATACGCAGTATTTT.

In its sample, this clone was seen once. This chain joins TRBV21-1 and TRBJ2-1; the DNA was not used to check the table's D call, TRBD1. TRBV21-1 is reported as a pseudogene. The CDR3 has 19 residues. The chain's CDR3 is CASSKGPGQAGLGYNEQFF. CDR3 in DNA: TGTGCCAGCAGCAAAGGCCCGGGACAGGCGGGCCTGGGGTACAATGAGCAGTTCTTC.

This chain connects TRBV29-1 to TRBJ2-3, with 9 positions matching TRBD2. The V gene end was trimmed by 6 bases and the J gene end by 5 bases; junction bases not matched to a gene: 12. Germline V gene sequence: CDR1 SQVTM, CDR2 ANQGSEA. CDR3 length: 15 amino acids. CDR3 nucleotide sequence: TGCAGCGTGATTTTGGCGGGAGGGCATATAGATACGCAGTATTTT. Protein: CSVILAGGHIDTQYF.

A few counts support this clone. CDR3 amino acids: CASSEGVDYEQYF. The CDR3 coding sequence is TGTGCCAGCAGTGAAGGAGTAGACTACGAGCAGTACTTC. The chain joins TRBV6-1 to TRBJ2-7; D gene unclear. This CDR3 region has 13 residues. Trimming left V 1 base short and J 3 bases short, with 7 bases between. The germline gives CDR1 MNHNS, CDR2 SASEGT.

This clone occurred a few times. The CDR3 reads CASSQDGGTGSYEQYF. In nucleotides, the CDR3 is TGCGCCAGCAGCCAAGACGGCGGGACCGGGTCGTACGAGCAGTACTTC. V usage is TRBV4-1 and J usage is TRBJ2-7, with D perhaps TRBD2 (6 bases). Trimming stripped 0 bases from V and 4 bases from J, with 16 bases between. This CDR3 is built from 16 residues. The germline V gene encodes CDR1 MGHRA and CDR2 YSYEKL.

The V gene is TRBV9, the J gene TRBJ1-1; TRBD1 might be the D (6 bases). The CDR3 consists of 14 residues. Looked up from germline, CDR1 is SGDLS and CDR2 is YYNGEE. Trimming removed 3 bases at V and 5 bases at J, with 14 bases between. Here the CDR3 DNA reads TGTGCCAGCAGCGCTACAGGGATCGGGACTGAAGCTTTCTTT. Translation: CASSATGIGTEAFF. The full variable domain, rest sourced from reference TRBV9 and TRBJ1-1, is DSGVTQTPKHLITATGQRVTLRCSPRSGDLSVYWYQQSLDQGLQFLIQYYNGEERAKGNILERFSAQQFPDLHSELNLSSLELGDSALYFCASSATGIGTEAFFGQGTRLTVV.

This clone has just a few counts. The CDR3 loop is CAWSSTGGTEAFF. The DNA of the CDR3 is TGTGCCTGGAGTTCGACAGGGGGCACTGAAGCTTTCTTT. This chain connects TRBV30 to TRBJ1-1; 9 bases align to TRBD1. The CDR3 is 13 amino acids. V shed 2 bases and J 4 bases; nucleotides not matched to a gene: 2. CDR1 is GTSNPN, CDR2 SVGIG, per germline (reference sequence).

The rearrangement uses TRBV30 and TRBJ1-5, with D maybe TRBD1 (5 bases). The CDR3 sequence is 14 residues long. Germline-derived CDR1 and CDR2 are GTSNPN and SVGIG (reference sequence). Trimming cost V 5 bases and J 2 bases, with 13 bases left between them. CDR3: CAWGFGGGNQPQHF. In DNA, the CDR3 is TGTGCCTGGGGTTTCGGAGGGGGCAATCAGCCCCAGCATTTT. The whole variable domain, remainder taken from reference TRBV30 and TRBJ1-5, is SQTIHQWPATLVQPVGSPLSLECTVEGTSNPNLYWYRQAAGRGLQLLFYSVGIGQISSEVPQNLSASRPQDRQFILSSKKLLLSDSGFYLCAWGFGGGNQPQHFGDGTRLSIL.

This chain connects TRBV10-3 to TRBJ1-1, with D possibly TRBD1 on 6 matching bases. With 6 bases removed from V and 1 base from J, the gap between germline ends came to 9 bases. Germline assignment: CDR1 ENHRY and CDR2 SYGVKD. The CDR3 sequence is 13 residues long. CDR3 region: CAIRRTENTEAFF. Written as DNA, the CDR3 is TGTGCCATCAGGCGGACAGAGAACACTGAAGCTTTCTTT.

This chain links TRBV27 with TRBJ2-7, with 10 bases matching TRBD1. The CDR3 is 13 amino acids. CDR1 and CDR2 from the germline V gene are MNHEY and SMNVEV (reference sequence). V dropped 4 bases and J dropped 9; count of bases not matched to a gene: 6. CDR3 DNA sequence: TGTGCCAGCAGTTCCGGGACAGGGGTGGGGCAGTACTTC. Translating gives CASSSGTGVGQYF.

The chain employs TRBV19 and TRBJ1-1, with 7 bases that match TRBD1. V lost 3 bases, J lost 5 bases, and 6 bases stayed unmatched. Looked up from germline, CDR1 is LNHDA and CDR2 is SQIVND (reference sequence). The CDR3 extends over 14 amino acids. The CDR3 region is CASSIVSGGTEAFF. CDR3 nucleotides: TGTGCCAGTAGTATTGTGTCAGGGGGGACTGAAGCTTTCTTT.

The V gene is TRBV7-9, the J gene TRBJ1-5, with a tentative D call TRBD1 (5 bases). The V gene's germline CDR1 is SEHNR and CDR2 FQNEAQ (reference sequence). The CDR3 consists of 17 residues. The V and J ends lost 0 bases and 2 bases respectively, with 14 bases between them. The CDR3 spells CASSLAQGTGGNQPQHF. The CDR3, as DNA: TGTGCCAGCAGCTTAGCGCAAGGGACGGGAGGCAATCAGCCCCAGCATTTT.

This clone was seen a few times. The rearrangement links TRBV5-6 to TRBJ1-1; no reliable D call. The CDR3 consists of 12 residues. Trimming took off 6 bases at V and 10 bases at J, with 16 bases between the two ends. Germline-derived CDR1 and CDR2 are SGHDT and YYEEEE. CDR3 bases: TGTGCCAGCACAACCGGTCCGGGATCAGCTTTCTTT. Protein sequence: CASTTGPGSAFF.

The chain is built from TRBV7-2 and TRBJ1-1; D remains ambiguous. The CDR3 sequence is 13 residues long. The V end lost 3 bases, the J end lost 3 bases, and 8 bases lay between the germline ends. Per the germline V gene, CDR1 is SGHTA and CDR2 is FQGNSA. The CDR3 is CASSFPTDTEAFF. CDR3 nucleotide sequence: TGTGCCAGCAGCTTTCCTACGGACACTGAAGCTTTCTTT.

The rearrangement joins TRBV9 to TRBJ2-1; 12 bases are shared with TRBD2. Germline CDR1 SGDLS, CDR2 YYNGEE. The junction had 5 bases not matched to a gene; V was cut back by 0 bases and J by 4 bases. The CDR3 spans 17 residues. DNA of the CDR3: TGTGCCAGCAGCGTAGAGCTAGCGGGAGGGCCATACAATGAGCAGTTCTTC. Residues: CASSVELAGGPYNEQFF.

The chain is built from TRBV10-3 and TRBJ2-5; 9 nucleotides align to TRBD2. Germline V gene lookup returns CDR1 ENHRY and CDR2 SYGVKD. The CDR3 runs to 14 residues. The ends lost 4 bases at V and 7 bases at J; junction bases unmatched: 7. This CDR3 is CAISGLAAIGTQYF. The CDR3 nucleotides are TGTGCCATCAGTGGACTAGCGGCCATAGGGACCCAGTACTTC.